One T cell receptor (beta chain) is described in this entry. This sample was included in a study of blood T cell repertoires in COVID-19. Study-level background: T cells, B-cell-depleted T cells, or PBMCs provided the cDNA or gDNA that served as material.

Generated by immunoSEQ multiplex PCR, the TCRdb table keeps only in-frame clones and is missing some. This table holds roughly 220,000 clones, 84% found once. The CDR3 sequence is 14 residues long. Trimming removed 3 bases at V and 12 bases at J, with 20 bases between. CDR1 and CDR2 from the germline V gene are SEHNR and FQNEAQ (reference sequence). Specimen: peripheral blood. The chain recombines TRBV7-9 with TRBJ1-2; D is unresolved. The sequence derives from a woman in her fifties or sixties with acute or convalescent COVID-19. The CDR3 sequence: CASSFEGPFSRHTF. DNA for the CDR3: TGTGCCAGCAGCTTCGAGGGCCCTTTCAGTAGGCACACCTTC.